The clone carrying this T cell receptor (beta chain) was observed a handful of times. No antigen is known for it. Authors' data handling: It was from CDR3 differences across clinicopathological groups that a distant-metastasis classifier for papillary thyroid cancer was built. TCRdb re-called the PCR reads via MiXCR. The V and J calls come from TCRdb's annotation, not from the publication. This repertoire shows under 60,000 clones, less than 25% found once; its top ten account for about 3.8%. In germline, CDR1 is SEHNR, CDR2 FQNEAQ (reference sequence). CDR3 size: 11 residues. The V and J ends lost 5 bases and 5 bases respectively, with 6 bases between them. The data were obtained in a study of metastatic and nonmetastatic thyroid tumors. About the research overall: From malignant and benign thyroid patients, repertoires in blood and in tumor or nodule tissue were compared. Study observations and caveats: It was reportedly found that TCR beta diversity was significantly higher in malignant thyroid tumors than in benign nodules, a difference seen in both blood and tumor samples.

All patients were untreated before thyroid surgery. The V gene is TRBV7-9, the J gene TRBJ2-5; D not resolved. This TCR was sampled from a male donor with papillary thyroid cancer or a benign thyroid nodule (not recorded which). Some clones in this sample may be carry-over from other donors' samples. What was sequenced was blood. CDR3 region: CASSLTETQYF. As DNA, the CDR3 is TGTGCCAGCAGCCTAACCGAGACCCAGTACTTC.